These 12 T cell receptor beta chains were sequenced from one sample in a study of cytomegalovirus exposure and HLA in healthy donors. Primers: 60 Vbeta forward and 13 Jbeta reverse. This table comes from immunoSEQ multiplex PCR, and its TCRdb copy is limited to in-frame clones, with some not included. The sample consists of 150,000 or so clones, over 60% of them appearing once. The sequencing sample was made of PBMCs. The receptors shown here come from a woman aged 30 to 39 in good health and CMV-seronegative.

J is TRBJ1-2 and V is TRBV5-5; 8 bases fit TRBD1. V dropped 1 base and J dropped 5; count of bases not matched to a gene: 4. The CDR3 has 14 amino acids. From germline, CDR1 is SGHKS and CDR2 YYEKEE (reference sequence). CDR3 in DNA: TGTGCCAGCAGCTTGAATGGACAGGGATATGGCTACACCTTC. This codes for CASSLNGQGYGYTF.

The J gene is TRBJ1-2, the V gene TRBV5-1, with TRBD1 matching 9 bases. Per germline, CDR1 SGHRS and CDR2 YFSETQ. The CDR3 totals 16 residues. The trim removed 4 bases at V and 5 bases at J, leaving 12 bases unmatched. CDR3 DNA sequence: TGCGCCAGCAGCAATGGACAGGGGCAATTAGGGTATGGCTACACCTTC. Translating it yields CASSNGQGQLGYGYTF. Full variable domain (missing parts from reference TRBV5-1 and TRBJ1-2): KAGVTQTPRYLIKTRGQQVTLSCSPISGHRSVSWYQQTPGQGLQFLFEYFSETQRNKGNFPGRFSGRQFSNSRSEMNVSTLELGDSALYLCASSNGQGQLGYGYTFGSGTRLTVV.

The rearrangement uses TRBV29-1 and TRBJ2-7; 12 bases are shared with TRBD2. V was pared by 5 bases and J by 2 bases, with 1 base of the junction left unmatched. In germline, CDR1 is SQVTM, CDR2 ANQGSEA. CDR3 size: 13 residues. CDR3 coding DNA: TGCAGCGTTTGGACTAGCGGGACCTACGAGCAGTACTTC. Its translation: CSVWTSGTYEQYF.

This chain connects TRBV30 to TRBJ2-3; D perhaps matches TRBD1 (6 bases). CDR1 is GTSNPN, CDR2 SVGIG, per germline (reference sequence). The CDR3 runs to 12 residues. The V and J ends lost 1 base and 6 bases respectively, with 8 bases between them. As DNA, the CDR3 is TGTGCCTGGAGTGGGGGGCCTGATACGCAGTATTTT. Protein product: CAWSGGPDTQYF.

The V call is TRBV27, the J call TRBJ2-1; TRBD2 aligns across 10 bases. V dropped 11 bases and J dropped 9; count of bases not matched to a gene: 19. Germline CDR1 reads MNHEY; CDR2 reads SMNVEV (reference sequence). The length of the CDR3 is 16 residues. CDR3 coding DNA: TGTGCCTCAACCTTTGGCCGTCTAGCGGGAGTGGGTGAGCAGTTCTTC. Amino acid sequence: CASTFGRLAGVGEQFF.

The genes are TRBV7-9 and TRBJ2-1; 10 bases line up with TRBD2. The V segment lost 4 bases and the J segment 8 bases; nucleotides outside the gene matches: 14. Germline assignment: CDR1 SEHNR and CDR2 FQNEAQ (reference sequence). This CDR3 has 17 amino acids. The CDR3 here is CASSSHVAGGWLDEQFF. CDR3 DNA: TGTGCCAGCAGCTCCCACGTAGCGGGGGGCTGGTTGGATGAGCAGTTCTTC.

A single count supports this clone. V gene TRBV7-3 combines with J gene TRBJ1-3; the D gene is possibly TRBD1 (6 bases). Trimming took off 5 bases at V and 6 bases at J, with 11 bases between the two ends. CDR1 and CDR2 from the germline V gene are SGHTA and FQGTGA. The CDR3 has 13 residues. The CDR3 sequence is CASSPQGANTIYF. In DNA, the CDR3 is TGTGCCAGCAGCCCACAGGGTGCAAACACCATATATTTT. The full variable domain, rest sourced from reference TRBV7-3 and TRBJ1-3, is GAGVSQTPSNKVTEKGKYVELRCDPISGHTALYWYRQSLGQGPEFLIYFQGTGAADDSGLPNDRFFAVRPEGSVSTLKIQRTERGDSAVYLCASSPQGANTIYFGEGSWLTVV.

The chain recombines TRBV7-3 with TRBJ2-6; unclear D gene. The length of the CDR3 is 13 residues. Trimming left V 5 bases short and J 4 bases short, with 6 bases between. Germline CDR1 and CDR2: SGHTA and FQGTGA. This chain's CDR3 is CASSPPGANVLTF. The CDR3 nucleotides read TGTGCCAGCAGCCCCCCAGGGGCCAACGTCCTGACTTTC.

The chain employs TRBV5-1 and TRBJ2-7; TRBD2 matches at 10 bases. This CDR3 has 15 amino acids. V shed 1 base and J 3 bases; nucleotides not matched to a gene: 4. Looked up from germline, CDR1 is SGHRS and CDR2 is YFSETQ. As DNA, the CDR3 is TGCGCCAGCAGCTTGATTGCTAGCGGGAGCTACGAGCAGTACTTC. Translating gives CASSLIASGSYEQYF.

V usage is TRBV4-2 and J usage is TRBJ1-5; 9 bases fit TRBD1. In germline, CDR1 is LGHNA, CDR2 YNFKEQ. This CDR3 spans 16 amino acids. After removal of 1 base from V and 1 base from J, the junction contained 2 bases not matched to a gene. CDR3 sequence: CASSQGGTGSNQPQHF. The CDR3 bases are TGTGCCAGCAGCCAAGGGGGGACAGGGAGCAATCAGCCCCAGCATTTT.

The chain joins TRBV7-2 to TRBJ1-1; D is perhaps TRBD1 (6 bases). CDR3 length: 15 residues. Looked up from germline, CDR1 is SGHTA and CDR2 is FQGNSA. V was cut by 5 bases and J by 3 bases, with 16 bases left in between. The CDR3 region is CASSARTGLYTEAFF. CDR3 DNA sequence: TGTGCCAGCAGCGCCCGAACAGGGCTCTACACTGAAGCTTTCTTT.

This chain joins TRBV6-1 and TRBJ1-2; weak D call: TRBD1 (5 bases). This CDR3 spans 16 amino acids. V lost 3 bases to trimming and J lost 4 bases, with 18 bases between them. Germline V CDR1 and CDR2: MNHNS, SASEGT. The CDR3 loop reads CASSDPRQGDGYGYTF. For the CDR3, the DNA is TGTGCCAGCAGTGACCCCCGGCAGGGTGATGGCTATGGCTACACCTTC.